These T cell receptor beta chains were read from a single sample in a study of patients and donors after allogeneic stem cell transplantation. MiXCR, run by TCRdb on the RT-PCR reads, gives a single entry per CDR3 protein. The table lists roughly 230,000 distinct CDR3 sequences, around 14% of them singletons. Sequencing was done on a sample of blood, either unsorted or a sorted T cell fraction (not recorded which). The receptors come from a human donor who was either an allogeneic HSCT recipient or a stem cell or donor lymphocyte infusion donor (not recorded which). It is not recorded whose cells these are; they may come from a transplant donor. CDR3s include the opening cysteine and the closing phenylalanine or tryptophan. D genes are given only for firm matches. The size field is filled for only some rows; it gives once, few, many or a size class.

>few|NA|TRBJ1-5|TRBV27
CASRIGDQPQHF
TGTGCCAGCAGAATAGGAGATCAGCCCCAGCATTTT
>NA|NA|TRBJ2-1|TRBV20-1
CSARDVASSSYNEQFF
TGCAGTGCTAGAGATGTGGCCTCGAGCTCCTACAATGAGCAGTTCTTC
>NA|NA|TRBJ1-2|TRBV29-1
CSVEDAGGAGYTF
TGCAGCGTTGAAGATGCGGGGGGGGCGGGCTACACCTTC
>few|NA|TRBJ2-3|TRBV18
CASSRPNGDTQYF
TGTGCCAGCTCCCGCCCGAATGGGGATACGCAGTATTTT
>NA|TRBD2|TRBJ2-1|TRBV29-1
CSVEGKREGNNEQFF
TGCAGCGTTGAAGGAAAGCGGGAGGGAAACAATGAGCAGTTCTTC
>NA|NA|TRBJ2-5|TRBV30
CAWSVTRLDGKETQYF
TGTGCCTGGAGTGTAACCCGCCTCGACGGAAAGGAGACCCAGTACTTC
>many|NA|TRBJ1-1|TRBV5-1
CASSPGGGNRAEAFF
TGCGCCAGCAGCCCGGGGGGGGGAAATAGGGCTGAAGCTTTCTTT
>many|NA|TRBJ1-2|TRBV3-1
CAVQGSVSYGYTF
TGTGCCGTCCAAGGGTCCGTCTCCTATGGCTACACCTTC
>NA|TRBD2|TRBJ2-7|TRBV3-1
CASSPLAGPSGEQYF
TGTGCCAGCAGCCCCCTAGCGGGACCAAGTGGGGAGCAGTACTTC
>NA|TRBD2|TRBJ2-7|TRBV7-9
CASSLTSAASYEQYF
TGTGCCAGCAGCCTCACTAGCGCCGCATCCTACGAGCAGTACTTC
>NA|NA|TRBJ2-1|TRBV28
CASSSPGSSYNEQFF
TGTGCCAGCAGTTCCCCAGGGAGCTCCTACAATGAGCAGTTCTTC
>many|TRBD2|TRBJ2-3|TRBV5-1
CASSPPAGSGSSDTQYF
TGCGCCAGCAGCCCGCCCGCAGGTAGCGGGTCATCAGATACGCAGTATTTT
>NA|TRBD2|TRBJ2-7|TRBV7-2
CASSPTSGRRYEQYF
TGTGCCAGCAGCCCTACTAGCGGGAGGAGGTACGAGCAGTACTTC
>many|TRBD2|TRBJ2-1|TRBV5-1
CASSSSGSGYEQFF
TGCGCCAGCAGCTCGAGCGGGAGTGGGTATGAGCAGTTCTTC
>few|NA|TRBJ1-1|TRBV28
CASILGGRNTEAFF
TGTGCCAGCATCCTCGGGGGGCGCAACACTGAAGCTTTCTTT
>few|TRBD1|TRBJ1-2|TRBV20-1
CSAADRGREINYGYTF
TGCAGTGCAGCTGACAGGGGGCGGGAGATAAACTATGGCTACACCTTC
>few|NA|TRBJ2-2|TRBV5-6
CASIRGPNTGELFF
TGTGCCAGCATTCGAGGGCCTAACACCGGGGAGCTGTTTTTT
>few|TRBD2|TRBJ2-5|TRBV5-1
CASWGSGGETQYF
TGCGCCAGCTGGGGTAGCGGGGGTGAGACCCAGTACTTC
>NA|TRBD2|TRBJ2-1|TRBV5-4
CASSLGTSRTYNEQFF
TGTGCCAGCAGCCTAGGGACTAGCAGGACCTACAATGAGCAGTTCTTC
>NA|TRBD2|TRBJ2-5|TRBV3-1
CASSQGTSGGWMTQYF
TGTGCCAGCAGCCAGGGGACTAGCGGGGGGTGGATGACCCAGTACTTC
>few|TRBD2|TRBJ2-5|TRBV11-2
CASSRTSGGRETQYF
TGTGCCAGCAGTCGGACTAGCGGGGGCAGGGAGACCCAGTACTTC
>NA|TRBD2|TRBJ2-7|TRBV7-8
CASSPRTSGSDAFYEQYF
TGTGCCAGCAGCCCTCGGACTAGCGGGAGCGACGCCTTCTACGAGCAGTACTTC
>few|TRBD1|TRBJ2-1|TRBV11-3
CASSDRDHHEQFF
TGTGCCAGCAGCGACAGGGACCATCATGAGCAGTTCTTC
>few|TRBD2|TRBJ2-2|TRBV4-1
CASSQDSILAGVGELFF
TGCGCCAGCAGCCAAGATAGTATACTAGCGGGAGTCGGGGAGCTGTTTTTT
>NA|TRBD2|TRBJ2-7|TRBV29-1
CSVEEGTGGGYEQYF
TGCAGCGTTGAAGAAGGTACGGGAGGGGGGTACGAGCAGTACTTC
>few|TRBD1|TRBJ1-6|TRBV7-2
CASSPPGQGTSPLHF
TGTGCCAGCAGCCCCCCGGGACAGGGTACTTCACCCCTCCACTTT
>many|NA|TRBJ2-3|TRBV12-3/TRBV12-4
CASSFGSGTQYF
TGTGCCAGCAGTTTCGGCAGCGGTACGCAGTATTTT
>few|NA|TRBJ2-2|TRBV20-1
CSARDGGGDTGELFF
TGCAGTGCTAGAGATGGGGGAGGGGACACCGGGGAGCTTTTTTTT
>NA|NA|TRBJ2-3|TRBV20-1
CSAPGQGRGTDTQYF
TGCAGTGCCCCCGGGCAGGGACGGGGAACAGATACGCAGTATTTT
>NA|TRBD1|TRBJ1-4|TRBV12-3/TRBV12-4
CASRTGANEKLFF
TGTGCCAGCAGAACAGGGGCCAATGAAAAACTGTTTTTT
>many|NA|TRBJ2-1|TRBV27
CASSLRGENEQFF
TGTGCCAGCAGTTTGAGGGGTGAGAATGAGCAGTTCTTC
>few|TRBD2|TRBJ2-5|TRBV11-2
CASQAWEAGEETQYF
TGTGCCAGCCAAGCTTGGGAGGCGGGAGAAGAGACCCAGTACTTC
>few|NA|TRBJ1-5|TRBV15
CATSREAGQPQHF
TGTGCCACCAGCAGAGAAGCGGGTCAGCCCCAGCATTTT
>few|NA|TRBJ1-2|TRBV4-1
CASSQVEGGGRKDGYTF
TGCGCCAGCAGCCAAGTTGAAGGGGGGGGGAGGAAGGATGGCTACACCTTC
>NA|NA|TRBJ1-1|TRBV11-1
CASSLKRATEAFF
TGTGCCAGCAGCTTAAAAAGGGCCACTGAAGCTTTCTTT
>few|NA|TRBJ2-7|TRBV3-1
CASSQSRYEQYFGF
NA
>many|TRBD1|TRBJ1-5|TRBV29-1
CSVGGGQGSNQPQHF
TGCAGCGTTGGAGGGGGACAGGGGTCAAATCAGCCCCAGCATTTT
>few|NA|TRBJ2-7|TRBV12-1
CASSFDRDLSWYEQYF
TGTGCCAGCAGCTTTGACCGGGACTTGAGCTGGTACGAGCAGTACTTC
>NA|TRBD2|TRBJ2-1|TRBV7-3
CASSSGTSGVHEQFF
TGTGCCAGCAGTAGTGGGACTAGCGGAGTCCATGAGCAGTTCTTC
>NA|NA|TRBJ2-3|TRBV20-1
CSARRSSTDTQYF
TGCAGTGCTAGACGCTCTAGCACAGATACGCAGTATTTT
>many|TRBD1|TRBJ2-7|TRBV20-1
CSALGTGYEQYF
TGCAGTGCTCTTGGGACAGGCTACGAGCAGTACTTC